The 2 T cell receptor beta chains given below trace back to one sample, sequenced in a study of CXCR3-negative and CXCR3-positive naive CD8 T cells. Libraries were UMI-labeled 5' RACE TRB cDNA. Reanalyzing the 5' RACE reads, TCRdb keeps one entry per CDR3 protein, without DNA. Listed are roughly 3,100 distinct CDR3 sequences; roughly 2% falls within the top ten. Specimen: naive CXCR3- CD8+ T cells from blood. Regarding subset: CD45RO-CCR7+CD27+CD95- naive CD8+ T cells lacking CXCR3 (TNR3-). Receptors originate from a human donor in good health. Some clones in this sample may be carry-over from other donors' samples.

CDR3 sequence: CASSITGTGQETQYF. The chain carries TRBV5-1 and TRBJ2-5; as DNA is missing, the TRBD1 call by TCRdb cannot be tested. The CDR3 loop spans 15 amino acids. Germline V gene lookup returns CDR1 SGHRS and CDR2 YFSETQ.

Judged by frequency, this clonotype is medium-sized (0.01 to 0.1%). This sequence joins TRBV7-6 and TRBJ2-3; TCRdb indicates TRBD1, and absent DNA this call remains unverified. The germline CDR1 and CDR2 sequences are SGHVS and FNYEAQ. The CDR3 runs to 16 residues. CDR3 loop: CASSFGWGEGTDTQYF.